A single sample is the source of the 8 T cell receptor beta chains below, sequenced in a study of regulatory T cells in long-lasting Graves disease. Time point given: newly diagnosed GD, antithyroid drugs for less than 3 months. RNA extracted from PBMCs served as the sequencing template. Libraries of TCR beta came from iRepertoire HTBI primers plus Arm-PCR of CDR3 regions. MiXCR, run by TCRdb on the multiplex PCR reads, gives a single entry per CDR3 protein. The repertoire holds just over 600,000 distinct CDR3 sequences, about 15% seen once, with around a sixth in the top ten. These data were also filed under a second study, of T cells in Graves' hyperthyroidism and ophthalmopathy.

The sample was peripheral blood mononuclear cells (PBMCs), taken at new diagnosis, from a patient treated with antithyroid drugs. These receptors all come from a woman aged 30 to 39 with Graves disease.

The sample holds many counts of this clonotype. The V gene is TRBV7-9, the J gene TRBJ1-1; D gene uncertain. The length of the CDR3 is 13 residues. Germline loops: CDR1 SEHNR, CDR2 FQNEAQ (reference sequence). The germline V and J ends were trimmed by 6 bases and 1 base, with 9 bases remaining between them. This CDR3 is CASSSAGNTEAFF. The CDR3 region has the DNA TGTGCCAGCAGTTCGGCGGGGAACACTGAAGCTTTCTTT.

As DNA, the CDR3 is TGCAGTGCTCCTCGCACCGGGGAGCTGTTTTTT. Protein: CSAPRTGELFF. This chain uses TRBV20-1 with TRBJ2-2; D unresolved. V was shortened by 5 bases and J by 4 bases, with 5 bases between the two germline ends. The CDR3 is made up of 11 amino acids. Germline lookup yields CDR1 DFQATT and CDR2 SNEGSKA (reference sequence).

This chain joins TRBV29-1 and TRBJ1-1; a possible D gene is TRBD1 (6 bases). The CDR3 loop spans 11 amino acids. With 6 bases removed from V and 5 bases from J, the gap between germline ends came to 10 bases. Germline assignment: CDR1 SQVTM and CDR2 ANQGSEA. The CDR3 region has the DNA TGCAGCGTAACAGGGTATACTGAAGCTTTCTTT. Amino acids: CSVTGYTEAFF.

The CDR3 nucleotides read TGCGCCAGCAGCCCCGGGACAGGGAAAACCGGGGAGCTGTTTTTT. Protein: CASSPGTGKTGELFF. V is TRBV5-1 and J is TRBJ2-2; 9 bases map to TRBD1. Unmatched junction bases numbered 6, after V lost 4 bases and J lost 5 bases. The CDR3 runs to 15 residues. The germline CDR1 and CDR2 sequences are SGHRS and YFSETQ.

This clonotype was detected a few times. The rearrangement joins TRBV19 to TRBJ2-1; 13 bases match TRBD2. CDR1 and CDR2 from the germline V gene are LNHDA and SQIVND (reference sequence). CDR3 size: 17 residues. The ends lost 5 bases at V and 9 bases at J; junction bases unmatched: 13. CDR3 sequence reads: CASSRGLAGPESSEQFF. The CDR3 DNA is TGTGCCAGTAGTCGGGGACTAGCGGGACCTGAGTCCAGTGAGCAGTTCTTC.

This clonotype was picked up a small number of times. The genes are TRBV29-1 and TRBJ1-2, with D perhaps TRBD1 (6 bases). V shed 1 base and J shed 8 bases, with 14 bases lying between them. In germline, CDR1 is SQVTM, CDR2 ANQGSEA. The CDR3 runs 13 residues. Here the CDR3 DNA reads TGCAGCGTTGAAGGTGGGGGGGGGCAAGGCTACACCTTC. Amino acid sequence: CSVEGGGGQGYTF.

In this sample, this clonotype turned up many times. The genes are TRBV28 and TRBJ2-3, with 10 positions matching TRBD2. Germline V gene data show CDR1 as MDHEN and CDR2 as SYDVKM. This CDR3 is 16 amino acids long. The J segment lost 9 bases and the V segment lost 7 bases, leaving 16 bases of the junction unmatched. CDR3 DNA sequence: TGTGCCAGCACCGATCCTTCTAGCGGGGGCGGAGGGACGCAGTATTTT. Protein: CASTDPSSGGGGTQYF.

This clonotype occurred many times. The junction differs from germline at one of its ends, possibly a read error. The genes are TRBV6-5 and TRBJ2-1; D is uncertain. This CDR3 contains 14 residues. Germline lookup yields CDR1 MNHEY and CDR2 SVGAGI. In DNA form, the CDR3 reads TGTGCCAGCAATTACGGACCGTCCTACAATGAGCAGTTCTTC. It yields the protein CASNYGPSYNEQFF.